The entry below describes one T cell receptor beta chain. What it binds is unknown. Primers for the PCR totalled 60 Vbeta and 13 Jbeta. Per the original methods: In a later analysis, tens of millions of unique TCR beta chains included roughly 11 million shared by two or more donors. The table came from immunoSEQ multiplex PCR; TCRdb's copy has only in-frame clones and leaves some out. The D gene and trimming were derived from the DNA, and the V and J assignments and clone size from that table. The table lists about 86,000 clones, about three quarters of them singletons. The CDR3 covers 14 residues. The germline CDR1 and CDR2 sequences are SGHTA and FQGNSA. The ends lost 4 bases at V and 5 bases at J; junction bases unmatched: 3. These data come from a study of cytomegalovirus exposure and HLA in healthy donors. The study, taken as a whole, reports: Apparent HLA restriction characterized most CMV-associated TCR beta chains in a later analysis. There were several of the most significant clusters that appeared linked to common viral pathogens in a later analysis. Roughly even sequencing depth across donors was the assumption behind the presence/absence analyses.

The source material was PBMCs. The chain is built from TRBV7-2 and TRBJ1-5, with 9 bases that match TRBD1. The origin of this receptor is a female donor in good health and CMV-seronegative. The CDR3 protein is CASSWGQGDQPQHF. For the CDR3, the DNA is TGTGCCAGCAGCTGGGGACAGGGTGATCAGCCCCAGCATTTT.